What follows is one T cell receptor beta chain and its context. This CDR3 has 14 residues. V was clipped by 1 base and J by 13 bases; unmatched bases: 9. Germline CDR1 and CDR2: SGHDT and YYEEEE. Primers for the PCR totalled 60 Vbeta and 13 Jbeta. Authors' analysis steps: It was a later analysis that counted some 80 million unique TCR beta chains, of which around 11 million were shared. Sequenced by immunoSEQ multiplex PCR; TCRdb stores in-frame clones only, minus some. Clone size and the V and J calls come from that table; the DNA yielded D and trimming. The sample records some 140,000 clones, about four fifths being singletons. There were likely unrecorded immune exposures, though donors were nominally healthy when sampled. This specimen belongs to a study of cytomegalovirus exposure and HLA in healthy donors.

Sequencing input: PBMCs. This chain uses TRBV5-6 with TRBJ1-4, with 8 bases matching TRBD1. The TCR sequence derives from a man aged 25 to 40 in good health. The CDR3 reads CASSLLSDRGGLFF. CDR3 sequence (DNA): TGTGCCAGCAGCTTGCTTAGTGACAGGGGTGGACTGTTTTTT.